The 18 T cell receptor beta chains given below trace back to one sample, sequenced in a study of PD-L1 blockade in urothelial cancer. Assay used: immunoSEQ multiplex PCR; TCRdb lists only in-frame clones, some missing. The table includes about 110,000 clones, roughly 84% detected once. Sequences were derived from PBMCs, sampled around atezolizumab (anti-PD-L1) treatment. These receptors all come from a man aged 50-60 years with urothelial cancer.

The V and J genes are TRBV5-1 and TRBJ2-1; 12 nucleotides match TRBD2. Germline CDR1 SGHRS, CDR2 YFSETQ. The CDR3 runs to 16 residues. V lost 0 bases to trimming and J lost 6 bases; unmatched junction nucleotides: 4. CDR3 region: CASSLELAGGPNEQFF. The CDR3 bases are TGCGCCAGCAGCTTGGAGCTAGCGGGAGGGCCCAATGAGCAGTTCTTC.

This clone came up once. The chain has TRBV4-1 and TRBJ2-7; 13 positions match TRBD2. Germline lookup yields CDR1 MGHRA and CDR2 YSYEKL. Losses at the gene ends were 1 base for V and 3 bases for J; bases not matched to a gene: 12. The CDR3 has 19 residues. The CDR3: CASSQVAGTSGTSVYEQYF. The CDR3 DNA reads as TGCGCCAGCAGCCAAGTGGCCGGGACTAGCGGGACCTCGGTCTACGAGCAGTACTTC.

The chain uses TRBV2 and TRBJ2-7; 7 bases are a match to TRBD2. The CDR3 runs 12 residues. Germline CDR1 is SNHLY and CDR2 is FYNNEI. V gave up 4 bases and J gave up 3 bases; unmatched junction bases: 0. CDR3 nucleotides: TGTGCCAGCAGTGGGACTAGCTACGAGCAGTACTTC. This sequence encodes CASSGTSYEQYF.

The chain uses TRBV5-1 and TRBJ2-1; the match to TRBD2 covers 8 bases. Germline CDR1 is SGHRS and CDR2 is YFSETQ. The CDR3 sequence is 15 residues long. J lost 4 bases, V lost 5 bases, and 8 bases had no gene match. CDR3 sequence: CASSSGTREYNEQFF. For the CDR3, the DNA is TGCGCCAGCAGTTCCGGGACTAGGGAATACAATGAGCAGTTCTTC.

The chain recombines TRBV28 with TRBJ1-1, with D perhaps matching TRBD1 (6 bases). V gave up 7 bases and J gave up 0 bases, with 12 bases separating them. The germline gives CDR1 MDHEN, CDR2 SYDVKM. The CDR3 sequence is 14 residues long. CDR3 residues: CASKGGQLNTEAFF. In DNA, the CDR3 is TGTGCCAGCAAAGGCGGACAGTTGAACACTGAAGCTTTCTTT.

This clone has a handful of counts. The chain employs TRBV19 and TRBJ1-1; the match to TRBD1 covers 8 bases. The V gene's germline CDR1 is LNHDA and CDR2 SQIVND (reference sequence). This CDR3 region has 16 residues. With V trimmed by 0 bases and J by 6 bases, 9 bases remained unmatched. Here the CDR3 DNA reads TGTGCCAGTAGTATAGATCGGACAGGGAGTTGGGCTGAAGCTTTCTTT. Protein sequence: CASSIDRTGSWAEAFF.

The chain joins TRBV19 to TRBJ1-6; tentative D call: TRBD1 (5 bases). Trimming pared 5 bases from V and 8 bases from J, leaving 16 bases between. The germline gives CDR1 LNHDA, CDR2 SQIVND (reference sequence). There are 15 residues in the CDR3. The CDR3 protein is CASSPYTGTHSPLHF. CDR3 coding DNA: TGTGCCAGTAGTCCCTATACCGGGACTCATTCACCCCTCCACTTT.

Only one count was recorded for this clone. The gene calls are TRBV6-1 and TRBJ1-5; a possible D gene is TRBD1 (5 bases). Germline V gives CDR1 MNHNS, CDR2 SASEGT. The V and J ends lost 2 bases and 0 bases respectively, with 17 bases between them. This CDR3 has 18 amino acids. In DNA, the CDR3 is TGTGCCAGCAGTGAAAAATGGACCGGGGGTTATAGCAATCAGCCCCAGCATTTT. Its protein is CASSEKWTGGYSNQPQHF.

This chain joins TRBV19 and TRBJ1-5; 7 positions agree with TRBD1. Germline V gives CDR1 LNHDA, CDR2 SQIVND (reference sequence). V was clipped by 7 bases and J by 5 bases; unmatched bases: 8. The CDR3 consists of 14 residues. CDR3 protein: CASKGDRADQPQHF. CDR3 bases: TGTGCCAGTAAGGGAGACAGGGCAGATCAGCCCCAGCATTTT.

The rearrangement uses TRBV2 and TRBJ2-5, with D possibly TRBD1 on 6 matching bases. Germline-derived CDR1 and CDR2 are SNHLY and FYNNEI. V lost 6 bases to trimming and J lost 1 base, with 12 bases between them. The CDR3 runs to 14 residues. The DNA for the CDR3 is TGTGCCAGCAGGCACCAGGGGATCCAAGAGACCCAGTACTTC. Residues: CASRHQGIQETQYF. Using reference TRBV2 and TRBJ2-5 for the parts outside the CDR3, the full variable domain is EPEVTQTPSHQVTQMGQEVILRCVPISNHLYFYWYRQILGQKVEFLVSFYNNEISEKSEIFDDQFSVERPDGSNFTLKIRSTKLEDSAMYFCASRHQGIQETQYFGPGTRLLVL.

About this clone: Distinct nucleotide sequences in the sample also encode this CDR3. The rearrangement uses TRBV5-6 and TRBJ1-5, with 8 positions matching TRBD1. Trimming took 0 bases from V and 1 from J; bases not matched to a gene: 0. Germline lookup yields CDR1 SGHDT and CDR2 YYEEEE. This CDR3 has 15 residues. The CDR3 DNA is TGTGCCAGCAGCTTGGGGGACAGGAGCAATCAGCCCCAGCATTTT. This codes for CASSLGDRSNQPQHF.

This clone was seen a few times. The rearrangement joins TRBV7-3 to TRBJ1-1; 7 bases line up with TRBD1. This CDR3 contains 13 residues. Trimming took 0 bases from V and 10 from J; bases not matched to a gene: 5. Germline V gene lookup returns CDR1 SGHTA and CDR2 FQGTGA. The CDR3 reads CASSLTGGDGAFF. The CDR3 DNA is TGTGCCAGCAGCTTAACAGGGGGCGACGGAGCTTTCTTT.

J is TRBJ1-1 and V is TRBV5-1; D call uncertain. Germline V gives CDR1 SGHRS, CDR2 YFSETQ. The CDR3 spans 13 residues. V lost 4 bases, J lost 1 base, and 8 bases lay in between. The CDR3 nucleotides read TGCGCCAGCAGCGCTCTAGGGAACACTGAAGCTTTCTTT. This encodes CASSALGNTEAFF.

The chain links TRBV5-8 to TRBJ2-7; the D gene is possibly TRBD2 (6 bases). Germline loops: CDR1 SGHTS, CDR2 YDEGEE. Trimming took 5 bases from V and 4 from J, leaving 19 bases between them. This CDR3 spans 15 amino acids. The chain's CDR3 is CASRISRDFQYEQYF. The CDR3 DNA is TGTGCCAGCAGAATAAGCCGGGACTTCCAGTACGAGCAGTACTTC. Full variable domain (remainder filled in from reference TRBV5-8 and TRBJ2-7): EAGVTQSPTHLIKTRGQQATLRCSPISGHTSVYWYQQALGLGLQFLLWYDEGEERNRGNFPPRFSGRQFPNYSSELNVNALELEDSALYLCASRISRDFQYEQYFGPGTRLTVT.

The sample holds one count of this clone. The V gene is TRBV2, the J gene TRBJ2-1, with D maybe TRBD1 (6 bases). Trimming left V 5 bases short and J 5 bases short, with 13 bases between. Germline V gene data show CDR1 as SNHLY and CDR2 as FYNNEI. The CDR3 runs 14 residues. CDR3: CASSWQGLDNEQFF. DNA for the CDR3: TGTGCCAGCAGTTGGCAGGGGCTAGACAATGAGCAGTTCTTC.

This sequence joins TRBV6-1 and TRBJ2-7; D gene uncertain. Trimming cost V 2 bases and J 6 bases, with 2 bases left between them. This CDR3 has 10 residues. Germline CDR1 and CDR2: MNHNS and SASEGT. CDR3: CASSEREQYF. CDR3 DNA: TGTGCCAGCAGTGAACGCGAGCAGTACTTC.

This chain connects TRBV7-6 to TRBJ2-2, with 7 bases aligning to TRBD2. CDR1 is SGHVS, CDR2 FNYEAQ, per germline. CDR3 length equals 17 residues. V shed 4 bases and J 2 bases; nucleotides not matched to a gene: 10. CDR3 nucleotides: TGTGCCAGCAGCTCCAAATCGACTAGCTTTAACACCGGGGAGCTGTTTTTT. This encodes CASSSKSTSFNTGELFF.

The gene calls are TRBV5-1 and TRBJ2-5; TRBD1 aligns across 10 bases. CDR3 length equals 16 residues. V shed 1 base and J 3 bases; nucleotides not matched to a gene: 6. The germline V gene has CDR1 SGHRS and CDR2 YFSETQ. In nucleotides, the CDR3 is TGCGCCAGCAGCTTGATCGTCGGGACAGGGGAAGAGACCCAGTACTTC. It yields the protein CASSLIVGTGEETQYF.